This is a list of T cell receptor beta chains from one sample in a study of T cells in Graves' hyperthyroidism and ophthalmopathy. TCRdb re-derived calls from the multiplex PCR reads in MiXCR, one entry per CDR3 protein. Seen here are roughly 710,000 distinct CDR3 sequences, 35% observed once, and the top ten hold 30% to 40%. Sequenced: blood. All receptors come from a woman aged 40 to 49 with Graves' hyperthyroidism. Each CDR3 is given without its conserved first and last residue.

cdr3_aa: ASSYLDTQPQH
v_call: TRBV6-5
j_call: TRBJ1-5

cdr3_aa: AISESGGGGETQY
v_call: TRBV10-3
j_call: TRBJ2-5

cdr3_aa: ASSWGRVTEAF
v_call: TRBV7-9
j_call: TRBJ1-1

cdr3_aa: ASNPTASSYEQY
v_call: TRBV4-1
j_call: TRBJ2-7

cdr3_aa: ASGAVNTEAF
v_call: TRBV9
j_call: TRBJ1-1

cdr3_aa: ASRGAGMETQY
v_call: TRBV2
j_call: TRBJ2-5

cdr3_aa: AISESPTSGNTIY
v_call: TRBV10-3
j_call: TRBJ1-3

cdr3_aa: ASSLQTGGPYGYT
v_call: TRBV5-6
j_call: TRBJ1-2

cdr3_aa: ATATGDSQETQY
v_call: TRBV15
j_call: TRBJ2-5

cdr3_aa: SARDPGQGQETQY
v_call: TRBV20-1
j_call: TRBJ2-5

cdr3_aa: ASGPPGQGWNQPQH
v_call: TRBV12-5
j_call: TRBJ1-5

cdr3_aa: ASSFLSSLKDGYT
v_call: TRBV7-9
j_call: TRBJ1-2

cdr3_aa: AIQGPYGYT
v_call: TRBV10-3
j_call: TRBJ1-2

cdr3_aa: ASGTGEQPQH
v_call: TRBV6-5
j_call: TRBJ1-5

cdr3_aa: ASSGGVGESEQY
v_call: TRBV5-1
j_call: TRBJ2-7

cdr3_aa: AGSQGAGENTEAF
v_call: TRBV4-3
j_call: TRBJ1-1

cdr3_aa: ASTAGGSNQPQH
v_call: TRBV19
j_call: TRBJ1-5

cdr3_aa: SAREDRGGNTIY
v_call: TRBV20-1
j_call: TRBJ1-3

cdr3_aa: ATTELAGASNQPQH
v_call: TRBV19
j_call: TRBJ1-5

cdr3_aa: ATFVDADPYNEQF
v_call: TRBV10-2
j_call: TRBJ2-1

cdr3_aa: ASKVTGGVDEQY
v_call: TRBV19
j_call: TRBJ2-7

cdr3_aa: ASSQETWFQETQY
v_call: TRBV4-1
j_call: TRBJ2-5

cdr3_aa: ASSQVAGAQPQH
v_call: TRBV4-2
j_call: TRBJ1-5

cdr3_aa: ASSILLGSESPLH
v_call: TRBV19
j_call: TRBJ1-6

cdr3_aa: ASSPTGTNSYEQY
v_call: TRBV7-8
j_call: TRBJ2-7

cdr3_aa: ASSPGGDRPLLMRLF
v_call: TRBV5-5
j_call: TRBJ1-4

cdr3_aa: ASSRDRVGTEAF
v_call: TRBV19
j_call: TRBJ1-1

cdr3_aa: ASLRNNEQF
v_call: TRBV7-2
j_call: -

cdr3_aa: ASSPPSTEVAF
v_call: TRBV18
j_call: TRBJ1-1

cdr3_aa: ASSPETGVDGYT
v_call: TRBV25-1
j_call: TRBJ1-2

cdr3_aa: ASSPRGTGGTEAF
v_call: TRBV7-9
j_call: TRBJ1-1

cdr3_aa: ASSLPTGIYEQY
v_call: TRBV28
j_call: TRBJ2-7

cdr3_aa: ASSQGAVGGRGEETQY
v_call: TRBV4-3
j_call: TRBJ2-5

cdr3_aa: ASSRLTDDSGNTIY
v_call: TRBV6-6
j_call: TRBJ1-3

cdr3_aa: SARGRTATNEKLF
v_call: TRBV20-1
j_call: TRBJ1-4

cdr3_aa: ASSYRGQGGGTEAF
v_call: TRBV11-2
j_call: TRBJ1-1

cdr3_aa: SARNSGTPSDTGELF
v_call: TRBV20-1
j_call: TRBJ2-2

cdr3_aa: ASMKGGQENTIY
v_call: TRBV10-2
j_call: TRBJ1-3

cdr3_aa: ASSYEEAF
v_call: TRBV6-6
j_call: TRBJ1-1

cdr3_aa: SAPPPLAEETQY
v_call: TRBV20-1
j_call: TRBJ2-5

cdr3_aa: ASSRGGSNQPQH
v_call: TRBV2
j_call: TRBJ1-5

cdr3_aa: ASSVGRPKTTEAF
v_call: TRBV5-8
j_call: TRBJ1-1

cdr3_aa: SARDAKRGRRNEQY
v_call: TRBV20-1
j_call: TRBJ2-5

cdr3_aa: ASGSSGQGIQPQH
v_call: TRBV2
j_call: TRBJ1-5

cdr3_aa: ASSYRDSNTGELF
v_call: TRBV3-1
j_call: TRBJ2-2